Listed here are 24 T cell receptor beta chains from one sample, sequenced in a study of type 1 regulatory T cells. MiXCR was run by TCRdb on the reads, yielding one entry per CDR3 protein. This table has about 59,000 distinct CDR3 sequences, approximately 60% appearing once. Antigens of these TCRs are unknown. The sample was cultured non-Tr1 T cells, either the whole culture or a sorted T cell fraction (not recorded which). The receptor set was obtained from a human donor in good health.

CDR3 DNA: TGTGCCAGCAGTTACGGCGGGAGGAGGGGGGGGGAGCTGTTTTTT. Protein product: CASSYGGRRGGELFF. The chain joins TRBV6-6 to TRBJ2-2; 8 bases are a match to TRBD2. Germline trimming cut 2 bases from V and 8 bases from J; bases unmatched to any gene: 7. Looked up from germline, CDR1 is MNHNY and CDR2 is SVGAGI (reference sequence). The CDR3 is 15 residues long.

This clonotype came up a few times. This rearrangement joins TRBV25-1 to TRBJ2-2, with D uncertain. Germline V gene sequence: CDR1 MGHDK, CDR2 SYGVNS. The CDR3 is 12 amino acids. V lost 3 bases and J lost 5, with 4 bases in between. Here the CDR3 DNA reads TGTGCCAGCAGTGATCGGACCGGGGAGCTGTTTTTT. This sequence encodes CASSDRTGELFF.

The CDR3 bases are TGTGCCAGCAGCTACCGTTTAACAGGGGGCGCACGTGGCTACACCTTC. This sequence encodes CASSYRLTGGARGYTF. The chain couples TRBV27 to TRBJ1-2, with TRBD1 identical over 9 bases. The CDR3 sequence is 16 residues long. Per the germline V gene, CDR1 is MNHEY and CDR2 is SMNVEV (reference sequence). Trimming removed 6 bases from V and 7 bases from J; junction bases left unmatched: 15.

The chain is built from TRBV6-5 and TRBJ2-7; D might be TRBD1 or TRBD2, each matching 5 bases. Trimming stripped 5 bases from V and 0 bases from J, with 14 bases between. Germline lookup yields CDR1 MNHEY and CDR2 SVGAGI. The CDR3 is made up of 15 amino acids. The CDR3 region is CASSPGTADSYEQYF. DNA of the CDR3: TGTGCCAGCAGTCCCGGGACCGCAGACTCCTACGAGCAGTACTTC.

CDR3 sequence (DNA): TGCGCCAGCAGCTTGGGAGGGGGCGGTCAGCCCCAGCATTTT. Amino acids: CASSLGGGGQPQHF. The rearrangement links TRBV5-1 to TRBJ1-5, with 7 bases fitting TRBD1. The CDR3 runs to 14 residues. Germline assignment: CDR1 SGHRS and CDR2 YFSETQ. With 0 bases clipped from V and 6 bases from J, the junction kept 3 bases outside the gene matches.

The V and J genes are TRBV5-1 and TRBJ2-3; D is ambiguous. V was pared by 3 bases and J by 2 bases, with 4 bases between. CDR1 is SGHRS and CDR2 is YFSETQ in the germline V gene. The CDR3 is 12 amino acids. CDR3 nucleotides: TGCGCCAGCAGCTGGCTCACAGATACGCAGTATTTT. Translation gives CASSWLTDTQYF.

The gene calls are TRBV5-6 and TRBJ1-2; D gene ambiguous. CDR3 length equals 14 residues. Germline V gives CDR1 SGHDT, CDR2 YYEEEE. V was cut by 0 bases and J by 6 bases, with 12 bases left in between. CDR3 residues: CASSLVEEGNGYTF. CDR3 sequence (DNA): TGTGCCAGCAGCTTGGTCGAGGAGGGTAATGGCTACACCTTC.

This chain links TRBV4-1 with TRBJ2-7; 7 bases align to TRBD2. Germline CDR1 is MGHRA and CDR2 is YSYEKL. J lost 0 bases, V lost 3 bases, and 5 bases had no gene match. The length of the CDR3 is 15 residues. The CDR3: CASSQSSGTSYEQYF. The DNA for the CDR3 is TGCGCCAGCAGCCAGTCTAGCGGAACCTCCTACGAGCAGTACTTC.

This clonotype was seen more than once but under ten times. V usage is TRBV27 and J usage is TRBJ1-6, with 9 bases lining up with TRBD1. This CDR3 has 14 amino acids. CDR1 is MNHEY, CDR2 SMNVEV, per germline (reference sequence). After removal of 7 bases from V and 7 bases from J, the junction contained 5 bases not matched to a gene. CDR3 residues: CASTWTGANSPLHF. DNA for the CDR3: TGTGCCAGCACCTGGACAGGGGCGAATTCACCCCTCCACTTT.

The rearrangement uses TRBV7-9 and TRBJ1-5; 10 bases align to TRBD1. The CDR3 sequence is 16 residues long. Trimming took 5 bases from V and 2 from J; bases not matched to a gene: 6. CDR1 SEHNR and CDR2 FQNEAQ come from the germline V gene (reference sequence). CDR3: CASSPSDRGGNQPQHF. The CDR3 coding sequence is TGTGCCAGCAGCCCGTCGGACAGGGGGGGCAATCAGCCCCAGCATTTT.

The chain uses TRBV20-1 and TRBJ1-2, with D maybe TRBD1 (6 bases). V lost 3 bases and J lost 13, with 27 bases in between. This CDR3 has 15 amino acids. Germline V gene sequence: CDR1 DFQATT, CDR2 SNEGSKA (reference sequence). The CDR3 DNA is TGCAGTGCTAGGACCCCGGGGGCGCGTTCTATGTATGCCACCTTC. It yields the protein CSARTPGARSMYATF.

V usage is TRBV6-2 or TRBV6-3 and J usage is TRBJ1-6; D is undetermined. The CDR3 length is 14 residues. Trimming removed 2 bases from V and 9 bases from J, with 11 bases in between. Germline CDR1 is MNHEY and CDR2 is SVGEGT. The CDR3 is CASSYRAAGSPLHF. Written as DNA, the CDR3 is TGTGCCAGCAGTTACAGGGCCGCCGGTTCACCCCTCCACTTT.

The V call is TRBV19, the J call TRBJ2-2; 11 positions agree with TRBD1. Germline-derived CDR1 and CDR2 are LNHDA and SQIVND (reference sequence). The V and J ends lost 3 bases and 6 bases, in that order; junction bases with no gene match: 6. CDR3 length: 16 amino acids. CDR3 residues: CASSMRGQGGPGELFF. CDR3 DNA sequence: TGTGCCAGTAGTATGAGGGGACAGGGGGGCCCCGGGGAGCTGTTTTTT. Full variable domain (missing parts from reference TRBV19 and TRBJ2-2): DGGITQSPKYLFRKEGQNVTLSCEQNLNHDAMYWYRQDPGQGLRLIYYSQIVNDFQKGDIAEGYSVSREKKESFPLTVTSAQKNPTAFYLCASSMRGQGGPGELFFGEGSRLTVL.

This clonotype has only a few counts. One end of the junction does not line up with germline, which may come from a read error. The chain employs TRBV5-1 and TRBJ2-1; 9 positions match TRBD2. CDR1 SGHRS and CDR2 YFSETQ come from the germline V gene. The CDR3 spans 15 residues. For the CDR3, the DNA is TGCGCCAGCAGCTTGGGCGGGACTAGCACACATGAGCAGTTTTTC. Translation gives CASSLGGTSTHEQFF.

This chain connects TRBV7-2 to TRBJ2-5; unclear D gene. Deletions cut 0 bases from V and 5 bases from J, with 10 bases between. This CDR3 spans 14 amino acids. Germline CDR1 and CDR2: SGHTA and FQGNSA. The CDR3: CASSLALMGETQYF. The CDR3 nucleotides read TGTGCCAGCAGCTTAGCCCTGATGGGGGAGACCCAGTACTTC. Supplemented by reference TRBV7-2 and TRBJ2-5, the full variable domain reads GAGVSQSPSNKVTEKGKDVELRCDPISGHTALYWYRQSLGQGLEFLIYFQGNSAPDKSGLPSDRFSAERTGGSVSTLTIQRTQQEDSAVYLCASSLALMGETQYFGPGTRLLVL.

The V and J genes are TRBV18 and TRBJ1-5; D unclear. This CDR3 is 18 amino acids long. The V gene's germline CDR1 is KGHSH and CDR2 LQKENI. Trimming removed 2 bases from V and 2 bases from J, with 19 bases in between. Here the CDR3 reads CASSPISFSGRGNQPQHF. Written as DNA, the CDR3 is TGTGCCAGCTCACCAATCTCTTTTTCGGGGAGAGGCAATCAGCCCCAGCATTTT.

V usage is TRBV21-1 and J usage is TRBJ2-7. TRBV21-1 is a known pseudogene. The CDR3 length is 12 residues. The CDR3 DNA follows: TGTGCCAGCAGCACCATGGGCTACGAGCAGTACTTC. Residues: CASSTMGYEQYF.

This chain links TRBV5-1 with TRBJ2-7, with 13 bases that match TRBD2. CDR3 length equals 16 residues. Germline values: CDR1 SGHRS, CDR2 YFSETQ. With V trimmed by 0 bases and J by 5 bases, 5 bases remained unmatched. The CDR3 sequence is CASSLDGLAGVNEQYF. Written as DNA, the CDR3 is TGCGCCAGCAGCTTGGACGGACTAGCGGGAGTTAACGAGCAGTACTTC.

This clonotype was observed a handful of times. This chain links TRBV12-3 or TRBV12-4 with TRBJ2-1; TRBD2 might be the D (6 bases). V was clipped by 5 bases and J by 7 bases, with 15 bases between them. The CDR3 totals 14 residues. CDR3 DNA: TGTGCCAGCAGTATTCCCGGGACTCTGAATGAGCAGTTCTTC. Its translation is CASSIPGTLNEQFF.

The chain has TRBV18 and TRBJ1-5; no firm D call. Germline lookup yields CDR1 KGHSH and CDR2 LQKENI. This CDR3 has 13 amino acids. V was cut by 2 bases and J by 6 bases, with 8 bases left in between. CDR3 bases: TGTGCCAGCTCACCAGAGGGAAGTCAGCCCCAGCATTTT. It codes for CASSPEGSQPQHF.

V is TRBV27 and J is TRBJ2-7; no firm D call. This CDR3 region has 12 residues. Germline-derived CDR1 and CDR2 are MNHEY and SMNVEV (reference sequence). Trimming took off 5 bases at V and 10 bases at J, with 15 bases between the two ends. The CDR3 loop is CASSPARSEQYF. The CDR3, as DNA: TGTGCCAGCAGTCCGGCTAGATCTGAACAGTACTTC.

This chain joins TRBV11-2 and TRBJ2-5, with D unresolved. The germline CDR1 and CDR2 sequences are SGHAT and FQNNGV. The V end lost 3 bases, the J end lost 1 base, and 6 bases lay between the germline ends. The CDR3 has 13 residues. The CDR3 DNA reads as TGTGCCAGCAGCTTCGGGTTCCAAGAGACCCAGTACTTC. Translated, it gives CASSFGFQETQYF. Drawing the rest from reference TRBV11-2 and TRBJ2-5, the complete variable domain is EAGVAQSPRYKIIEKRQSVAFWCNPISGHATLYWYQQILGQGPKLLIQFQNNGVVDDSQLPKDRFSAERLKGVDSTLKIQPAKLEDSAVYLCASSFGFQETQYFGPGTRLLVL.

The chain is built from TRBV6-6 and TRBJ2-3, with D unresolved. V was trimmed by 2 bases and J by 4 bases, leaving 1 base between them. The CDR3 runs to 11 residues. Germline assignment: CDR1 MNHNY and CDR2 SVGAGI (reference sequence). The CDR3 protein is CASSYADTQYF. CDR3 DNA: TGTGCCAGCAGTTACGCAGATACGCAGTATTTT.

This chain links TRBV29-1 with TRBJ2-2; D is uncertain. The CDR3 runs 13 residues. The V and J ends lost 7 bases and 2 bases respectively, with 11 bases between them. CDR1 is SQVTM, CDR2 ANQGSEA, per germline. The CDR3 nucleotides read TGCAGCGCCGACGGGTCTAACACCGGGGAGCTGTTTTTT. Amino acid sequence: CSADGSNTGELFF.